This is a list of T cell receptor beta chains from one sample in a study of shared clonotypes between healthy human individuals. The repertoire was sequenced with immunoSEQ multiplex PCR; TCRdb's copy has only in-frame clones and lacks some. The data contain 1,500,000 or so clones, over 95% of them seen just once; the ten biggest clones take up over 1%. Sequencing used naive CD4+ T cells sorted from blood. The receptors come from a man aged 25-40 years in good health. Both conserved end residues are part of each CDR3.

cdr3_length | v_call | cdr3_aa
14 | TRBV10-1 | CASSPGLRPYEQYF
14 | TRBV5-1 | CASSLSGTAVEQYF
14 | TRBV5-4 | CASSLGPGDTEAFF
14 | TRBV4-3 | CASSPGLALDTQYF
13 | TRBV6-5 | CASRKQGVTEAFF
18 | TRBV5-6 | CASSLVAVWARGQETQYF
14 | TRBV30 | CAWNKPGQSYEQYF
11 | TRBV29-1 | CSVGGSFEQFF
13 | TRBV7-9 | CASSFRQGPEAFF
12 | TRBV29-1 | CSVRTGAYEQYF
12 | TRBV19 | CATTRGSYGYTF
13 | TRBV10-1 | CASSESGRETQYF
14 | TRBV19 | CASIGESSYNEQFF
16 | TRBV5-5 | CASSLAAGTGNEKLFF
16 | TRBV6-5 | CASSYSRFGGNTEAFF
13 | TRBV28 | CASSEGRVETQYF
13 | TRBV5-4 | CASSREGGQPQHF
15 | TRBV5-1 | CASSLGGRAYNEQFF
15 | TRBV29-1 | CSAQGQGDSSYEQYF
20 | TRBV29-1 | CSVYLDSRLAGGASYNEQFF
15 | TRBV19 | CASRTRYSSSYEQYF
13 | TRBV5-1 | CASSSGTRYEQYF
14 | TRBV19 | CASRNGAPGEKLFF
13 | TRBV25-1 | CASSPAGANVLTF
15 | TRBV9 | CASSAIAGVYNEQFF
15 | TRBV2 | CATYKITSGSNEQFF
12 | TRBV2 | CASTSGANVLTF
15 | TRBV5-4 | CASRDGQLSTGELFF
11 | TRBV2 | CASRGSDIQYF
13 | TRBV28 | CASSSDGYNEQFF
17 | TRBV7-9 | CASSLNPGQGVHNEQFF
15 | TRBV11-2 | CASSRDRYSTGELFF
14 | TRBV14 | CASSQVRGQGELFF